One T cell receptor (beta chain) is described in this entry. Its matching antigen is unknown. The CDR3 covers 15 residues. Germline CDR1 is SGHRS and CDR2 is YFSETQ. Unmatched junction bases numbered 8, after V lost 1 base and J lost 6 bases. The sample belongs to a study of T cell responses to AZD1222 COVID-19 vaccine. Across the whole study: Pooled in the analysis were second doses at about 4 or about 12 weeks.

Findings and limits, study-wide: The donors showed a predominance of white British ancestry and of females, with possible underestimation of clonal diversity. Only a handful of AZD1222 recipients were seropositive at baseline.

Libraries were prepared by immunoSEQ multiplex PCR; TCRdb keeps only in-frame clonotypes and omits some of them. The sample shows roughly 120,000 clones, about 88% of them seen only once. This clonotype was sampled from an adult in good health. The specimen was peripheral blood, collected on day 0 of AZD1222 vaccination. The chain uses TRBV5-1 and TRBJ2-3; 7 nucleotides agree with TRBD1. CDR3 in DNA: TGCGCCAGCAGCTTGAGTACAGGGGCCCCCGATACGCAGTATTTT. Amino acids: CASSLSTGAPDTQYF.